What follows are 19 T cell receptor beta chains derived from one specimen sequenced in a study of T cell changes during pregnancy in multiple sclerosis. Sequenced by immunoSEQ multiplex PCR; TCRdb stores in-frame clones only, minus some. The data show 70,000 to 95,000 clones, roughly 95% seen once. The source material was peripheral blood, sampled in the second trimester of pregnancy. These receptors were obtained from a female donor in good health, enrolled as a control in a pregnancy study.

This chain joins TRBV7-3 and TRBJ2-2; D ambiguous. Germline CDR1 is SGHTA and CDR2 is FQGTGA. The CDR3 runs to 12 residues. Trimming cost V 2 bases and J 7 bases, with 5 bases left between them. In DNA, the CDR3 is TGTGCCAGCAGCTTAGAGGTCGGGGAGCTGTTTTTT. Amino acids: CASSLEVGELFF.

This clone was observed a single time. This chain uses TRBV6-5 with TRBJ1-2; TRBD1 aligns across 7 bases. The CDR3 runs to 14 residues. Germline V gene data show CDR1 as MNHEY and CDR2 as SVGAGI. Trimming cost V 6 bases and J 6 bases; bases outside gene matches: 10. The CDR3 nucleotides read TGTGCCAGCAGCCGGCCCCACAGGGGCGATGGCTACACCTTC. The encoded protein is CASSRPHRGDGYTF.

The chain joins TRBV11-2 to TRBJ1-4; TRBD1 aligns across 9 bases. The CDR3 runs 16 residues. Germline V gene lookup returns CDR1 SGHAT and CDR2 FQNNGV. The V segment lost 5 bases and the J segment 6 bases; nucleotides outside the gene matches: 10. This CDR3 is CASSHRWTGADEKLFF. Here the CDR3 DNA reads TGTGCCAGCAGCCATAGGTGGACAGGGGCCGATGAAAAACTGTTTTTT.

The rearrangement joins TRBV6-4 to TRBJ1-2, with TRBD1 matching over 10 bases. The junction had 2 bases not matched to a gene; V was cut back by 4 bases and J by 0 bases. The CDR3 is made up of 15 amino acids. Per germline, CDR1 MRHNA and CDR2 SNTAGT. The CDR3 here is CASSGGTGANYGYTF. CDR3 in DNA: TGTGCCAGCAGTGGAGGGACAGGGGCTAACTATGGCTACACCTTC.

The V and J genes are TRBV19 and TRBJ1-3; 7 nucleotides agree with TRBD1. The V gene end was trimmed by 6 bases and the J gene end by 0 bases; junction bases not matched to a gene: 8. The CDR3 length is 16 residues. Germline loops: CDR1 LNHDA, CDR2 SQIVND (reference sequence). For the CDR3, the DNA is TGTGCCAGTAGCGCACTCCAGGGGGACTCTGGAAACACCATATATTTT. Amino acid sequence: CASSALQGDSGNTIYF.

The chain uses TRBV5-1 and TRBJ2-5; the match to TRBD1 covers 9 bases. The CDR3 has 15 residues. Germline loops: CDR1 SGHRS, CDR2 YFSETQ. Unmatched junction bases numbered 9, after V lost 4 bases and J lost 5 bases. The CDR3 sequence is CASSPDDRGGETQYF. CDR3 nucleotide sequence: TGCGCCAGCAGCCCAGACGACAGGGGGGGGGAGACCCAGTACTTC.

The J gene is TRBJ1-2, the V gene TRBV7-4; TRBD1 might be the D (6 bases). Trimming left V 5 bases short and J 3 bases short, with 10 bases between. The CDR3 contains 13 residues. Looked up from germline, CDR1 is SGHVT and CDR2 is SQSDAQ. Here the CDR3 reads CASSPQGHYGYTF. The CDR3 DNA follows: TGTGCCAGCAGCCCACAGGGACACTATGGCTACACCTTC.

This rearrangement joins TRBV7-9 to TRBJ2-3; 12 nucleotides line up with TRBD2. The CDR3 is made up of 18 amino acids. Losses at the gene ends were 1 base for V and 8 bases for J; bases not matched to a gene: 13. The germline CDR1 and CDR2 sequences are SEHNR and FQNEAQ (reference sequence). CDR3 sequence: CASSLDAPTSGGAGTQYF. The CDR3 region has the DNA TGTGCCAGCAGCTTAGATGCGCCGACTAGCGGGGGCGCGGGTACGCAGTATTTT.

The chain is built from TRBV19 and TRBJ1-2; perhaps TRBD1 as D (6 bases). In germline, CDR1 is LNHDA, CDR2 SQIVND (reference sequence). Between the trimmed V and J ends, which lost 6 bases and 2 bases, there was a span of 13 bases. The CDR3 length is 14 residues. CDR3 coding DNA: TGTGCCAGTAGAGGACAGAGCGCGAACTATGGCTACACCTTC. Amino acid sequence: CASRGQSANYGYTF. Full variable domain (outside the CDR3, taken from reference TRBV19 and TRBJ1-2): DGGITQSPKYLFRKEGQNVTLSCEQNLNHDAMYWYRQDPGQGLRLIYYSQIVNDFQKGDIAEGYSVSREKKESFPLTVTSAQKNPTAFYLCASRGQSANYGYTFGSGTRLTVV.

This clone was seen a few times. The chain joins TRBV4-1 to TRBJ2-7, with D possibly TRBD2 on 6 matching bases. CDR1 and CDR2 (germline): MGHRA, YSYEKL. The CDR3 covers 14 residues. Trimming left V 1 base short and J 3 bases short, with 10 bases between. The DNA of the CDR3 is TGCGCCAGCAGCCAAGCCCCGACTAGCTACGAGCAGTACTTC. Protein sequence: CASSQAPTSYEQYF.

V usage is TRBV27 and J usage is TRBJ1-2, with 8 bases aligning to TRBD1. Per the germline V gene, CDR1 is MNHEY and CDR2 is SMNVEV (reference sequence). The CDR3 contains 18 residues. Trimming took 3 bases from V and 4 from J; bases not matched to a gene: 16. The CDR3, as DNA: TGTGCCAGCAGTTTGGGGTTGGGAGGACAGGGAGGGGCCTATGGCTACACCTTC. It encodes CASSLGLGGQGGAYGYTF.

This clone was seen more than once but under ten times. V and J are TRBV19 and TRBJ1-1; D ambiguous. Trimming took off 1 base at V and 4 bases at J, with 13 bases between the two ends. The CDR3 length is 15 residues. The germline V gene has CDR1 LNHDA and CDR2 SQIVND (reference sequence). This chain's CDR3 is CASSIGVGPGTEAFF. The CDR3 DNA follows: TGTGCCAGTAGTATAGGAGTCGGTCCGGGCACTGAAGCTTTCTTT.

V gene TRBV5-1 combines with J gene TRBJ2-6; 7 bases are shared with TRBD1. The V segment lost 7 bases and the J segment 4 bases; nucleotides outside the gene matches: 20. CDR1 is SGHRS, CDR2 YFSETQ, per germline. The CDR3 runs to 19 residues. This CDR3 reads CASRLAIGQVPSGANVLTF. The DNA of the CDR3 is TGCGCCAGCCGCCTCGCTATTGGACAGGTCCCCAGCGGGGCCAACGTCCTGACTTTC.

CDR3 DNA: TGTGCCAGCAGTTCCCTCCTCGAGCAGTACTTC. Translation gives CASSSLLEQYF. This sequence joins TRBV27 and TRBJ2-7; D is undetermined. Looked up from germline, CDR1 is MNHEY and CDR2 is SMNVEV (reference sequence). The V and J ends lost 4 bases and 6 bases respectively, with 7 bases between them. The CDR3 spans 11 residues.

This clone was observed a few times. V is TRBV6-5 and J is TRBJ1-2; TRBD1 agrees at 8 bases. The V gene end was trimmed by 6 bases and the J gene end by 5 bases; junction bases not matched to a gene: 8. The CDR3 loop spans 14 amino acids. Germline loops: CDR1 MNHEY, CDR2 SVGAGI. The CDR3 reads CASRDSTGAYGYTF. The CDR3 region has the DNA TGTGCCAGCAGGGACTCGACAGGGGCGTATGGCTACACCTTC.

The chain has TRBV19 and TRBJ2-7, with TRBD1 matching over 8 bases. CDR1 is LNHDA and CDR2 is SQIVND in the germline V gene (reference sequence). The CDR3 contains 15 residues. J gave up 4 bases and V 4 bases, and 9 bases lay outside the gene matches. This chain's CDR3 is CASSTGQGFRYEQYF. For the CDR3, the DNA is TGTGCCAGTAGTACAGGACAGGGCTTTCGTTACGAGCAGTACTTC. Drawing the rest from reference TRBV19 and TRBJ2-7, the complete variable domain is DGGITQSPKYLFRKEGQNVTLSCEQNLNHDAMYWYRQDPGQGLRLIYYSQIVNDFQKGDIAEGYSVSREKKESFPLTVTSAQKNPTAFYLCASSTGQGFRYEQYFGPGTRLTVT.

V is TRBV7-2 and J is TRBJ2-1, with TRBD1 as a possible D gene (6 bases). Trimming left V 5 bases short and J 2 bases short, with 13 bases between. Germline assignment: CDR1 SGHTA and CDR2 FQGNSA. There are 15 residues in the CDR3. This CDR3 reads CASSVDRSAYNEQFF. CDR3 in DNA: TGTGCCAGCAGCGTCGACAGGTCAGCCTACAATGAGCAGTTCTTC.

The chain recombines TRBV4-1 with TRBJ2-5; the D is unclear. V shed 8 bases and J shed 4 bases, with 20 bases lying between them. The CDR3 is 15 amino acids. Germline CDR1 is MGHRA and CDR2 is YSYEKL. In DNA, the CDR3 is TGCGCCAGCGAAAAAAGAGATCAGGCTGGAGAGACCCAGTACTTC. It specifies CASEKRDQAGETQYF.

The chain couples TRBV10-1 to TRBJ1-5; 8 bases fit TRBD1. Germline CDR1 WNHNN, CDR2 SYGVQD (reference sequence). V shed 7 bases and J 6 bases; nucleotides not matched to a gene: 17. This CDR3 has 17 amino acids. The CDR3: CASNMRQGREGGQPQHF. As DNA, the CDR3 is TGCGCCAGCAACATGAGACAGGGGCGGGAGGGGGGTCAGCCCCAGCATTTT.